Each of the 8 T cell receptor beta chains below was sequenced from the same sample in a study of blood T cells in healthy people across ages. Primed by a sample-barcoded 5' primer and a J-beta primer mix, a second PCR proceeded for 7 to 11 cycles. Using its own MiXCR run on the 5' RACE reads, TCRdb lists one record per CDR3 protein. The sample gives about 570,000 distinct CDR3 sequences, 25% to 30% of which show up once; around 18% is in the top ten. Sequenced: blood. The receptors were gathered from a woman in her 70s in good health.

This chain connects TRBV15 to TRBJ1-4, with no clear D. CDR1 and CDR2 (germline): LNHNV, YYDKDF (reference sequence). Trimming stripped 2 bases from V and 0 bases from J, with 13 bases between. CDR3 size: 17 residues. CDR3 coding DNA: TGTGCCACCAGCAGACCGCGGGAGGGTACAACTAATGAAAAACTGTTTTTT. Translation gives CATSRPREGTTNEKLFF.

A few counts support this clonotype. The gene calls are TRBV4-3 and TRBJ2-7; D is perhaps TRBD1 or TRBD2 (5 bases each). The CDR3 loop spans 16 amino acids. V lost 0 bases, J lost 7 bases, and 19 bases lay in between. Per the germline V gene, CDR1 is LGHNA and CDR2 is YSLEER. CDR3 region: CASSQDRGLLAGEQYF. The CDR3 DNA sequence: TGCGCCAGCAGCCAAGATCGGGGTCTCCTTGCAGGGGAGCAGTACTTC.

A few counts support this clonotype. J is TRBJ2-7 and V is TRBV6-1; possibly TRBD2 for D (6 bases). Trimming took 9 bases from V and 0 from J, leaving 15 bases between them. Germline V gives CDR1 MNHNS, CDR2 SASEGT. CDR3 length: 14 residues. The CDR3 protein is CASKGLLSSYEQYF. For the CDR3, the DNA is TGTGCCAGTAAGGGACTCCTGAGCTCCTACGAGCAGTACTTC.

With respect to this clonotype: One end of the junction varies from germline; a read error may be responsible. This chain links TRBV9 with TRBJ2-1, with a possible D match to TRBD2 (6 bases). Germline V gene sequence: CDR1 SGDLS, CDR2 YYNGEE. The CDR3 consists of 13 residues. The CDR3 region has the DNA TGTGCCGGCAGCGCCGGGGGCTACAATGAGCAGTTCTTC. Protein product: CAGSAGGYNEQFF.

This clonotype was seen more than once but under ten times. The V call is TRBV2, the J call TRBJ1-1, with 7 bases identical to TRBD1. V lost 8 bases to trimming and J lost 1 base; unmatched junction nucleotides: 4. This CDR3 region has 13 residues. Per germline, CDR1 SNHLY and CDR2 FYNNEI. This chain's CDR3 is CASGRTGNTEAFF. CDR3 DNA sequence: TGTGCCAGCGGAAGGACAGGGAACACTGAAGCTTTCTTT.

V gene TRBV20-1 combines with J gene TRBJ2-5; D might be TRBD2 (6 bases). CDR3 size: 13 residues. V was trimmed by 0 bases and J by 5 bases, leaving 10 bases between them. CDR1 and CDR2 (germline): DFQATT, SNEGSKA (reference sequence). CDR3 DNA: TGCAGTGCTAGAGATGGGAGGCGGGAGACCCAGTACTTC. Its protein is CSARDGRRETQYF.

In its sample, this clonotype was seen a few times. The J gene is TRBJ2-3, the V gene TRBV4-3, with TRBD2 matching 8 bases. V lost 3 bases to trimming and J lost 5 bases; unmatched junction nucleotides: 16. This CDR3 region has 18 residues. Germline V lookup: CDR1 LGHNA, CDR2 YSLEER. The CDR3 here is CASSQASGGDLSEDTQYF. CDR3 nucleotide sequence: TGCGCCAGCAGCCAGGCGAGCGGGGGAGACCTAAGTGAAGATACGCAGTATTTT.

As concerns this clonotype: A read error may account for a junction end that differs from germline. This sequence joins TRBV7-6 and TRBJ1-3, with TRBD1 as a possible D gene (6 bases). The CDR3 sequence is 15 residues long. Germline loops: CDR1 SGHVS, CDR2 FNYEAQ. The CDR3 coding sequence is TGTGCCTGCAGCCCAAGGACAGAATCTGGAAACACCATACATTTT. Translated: CACSPRTESGNTIHF.